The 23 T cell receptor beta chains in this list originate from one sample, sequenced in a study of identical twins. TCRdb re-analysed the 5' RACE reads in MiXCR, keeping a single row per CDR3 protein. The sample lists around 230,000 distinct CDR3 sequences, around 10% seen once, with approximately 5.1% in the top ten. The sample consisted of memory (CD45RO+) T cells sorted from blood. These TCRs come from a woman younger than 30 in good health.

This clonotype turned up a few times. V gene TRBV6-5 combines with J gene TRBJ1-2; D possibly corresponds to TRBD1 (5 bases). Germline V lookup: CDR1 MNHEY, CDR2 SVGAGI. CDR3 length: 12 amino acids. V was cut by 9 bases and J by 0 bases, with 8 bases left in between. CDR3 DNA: TGTGCCAGTCAGGGACCTAACTATGGCTACACCTTC. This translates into CASQGPNYGYTF.

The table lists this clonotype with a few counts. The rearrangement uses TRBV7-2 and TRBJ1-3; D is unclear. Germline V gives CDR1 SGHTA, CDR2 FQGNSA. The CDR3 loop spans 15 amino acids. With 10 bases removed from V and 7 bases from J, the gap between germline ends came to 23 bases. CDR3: CATPGSGVTRNTIYF. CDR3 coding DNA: TGTGCCACCCCCGGGTCGGGCGTTACCCGCAACACCATATATTTT.

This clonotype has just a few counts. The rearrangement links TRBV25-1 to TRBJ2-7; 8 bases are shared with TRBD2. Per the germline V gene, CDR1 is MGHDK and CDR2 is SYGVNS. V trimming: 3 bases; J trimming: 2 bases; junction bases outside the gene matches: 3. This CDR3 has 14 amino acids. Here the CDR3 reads CASSDSGGTYEQYF. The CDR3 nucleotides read TGTGCCAGCAGTGACAGCGGGGGAACCTACGAGCAGTACTTC.

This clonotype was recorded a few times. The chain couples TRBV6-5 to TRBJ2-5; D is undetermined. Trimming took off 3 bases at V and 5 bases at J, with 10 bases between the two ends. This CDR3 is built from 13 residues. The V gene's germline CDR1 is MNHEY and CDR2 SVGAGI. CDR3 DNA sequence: TGTGCCAGCAGTTATGGCTTATTGGAGACCCAGTACTTC. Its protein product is CASSYGLLETQYF.

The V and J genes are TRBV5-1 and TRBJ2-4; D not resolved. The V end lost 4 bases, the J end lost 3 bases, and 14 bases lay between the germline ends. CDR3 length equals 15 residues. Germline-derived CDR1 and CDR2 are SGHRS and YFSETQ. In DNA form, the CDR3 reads TGCGCCAGCAGCCCCGGACCCGCGGACAAAAACATTCAGTACTTC. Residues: CASSPGPADKNIQYF. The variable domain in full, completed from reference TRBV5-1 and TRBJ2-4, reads KAGVTQTPRYLIKTRGQQVTLSCSPISGHRSVSWYQQTPGQGLQFLFEYFSETQRNKGNFPGRFSGRQFSNSRSEMNVSTLELGDSALYLCASSPGPADKNIQYFGAGTRLSVL.

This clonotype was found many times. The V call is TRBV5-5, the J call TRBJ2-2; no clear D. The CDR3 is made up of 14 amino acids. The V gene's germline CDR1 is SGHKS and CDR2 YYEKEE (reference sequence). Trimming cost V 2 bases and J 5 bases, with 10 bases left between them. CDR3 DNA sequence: TGTGCCAGCAGCTTCTTTTCGGAAACCGGGGAGCTGTTTTTT. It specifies CASSFFSETGELFF.

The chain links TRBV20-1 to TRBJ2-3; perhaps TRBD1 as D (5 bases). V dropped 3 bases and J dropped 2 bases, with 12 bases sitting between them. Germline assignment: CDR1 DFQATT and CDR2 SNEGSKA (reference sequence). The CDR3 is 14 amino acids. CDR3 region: CSASFDRDTDTQYF. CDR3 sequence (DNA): TGCAGTGCTAGTTTCGACAGAGACACAGATACGCAGTATTTT.

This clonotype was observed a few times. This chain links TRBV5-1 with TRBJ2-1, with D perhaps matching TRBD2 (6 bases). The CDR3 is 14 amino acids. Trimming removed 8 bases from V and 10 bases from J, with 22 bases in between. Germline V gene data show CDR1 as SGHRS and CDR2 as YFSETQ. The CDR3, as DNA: TGCGCCAGTAACCCGGGACTGGGGTCCCGGGAGCAGTTCTTC. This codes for CASNPGLGSREQFF.

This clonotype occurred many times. CDR3 loop: CSAMTGGTEAFF. CDR3 in DNA: TGCAGTGCCATGACAGGGGGGACTGAAGCTTTCTTT. The rearrangement uses TRBV20-1 and TRBJ1-1, with 9 positions matching TRBD1. V was pared by 6 bases and J by 5 bases, with 4 bases of the junction left unmatched. Germline values: CDR1 DFQATT, CDR2 SNEGSKA (reference sequence). This CDR3 has 12 residues.

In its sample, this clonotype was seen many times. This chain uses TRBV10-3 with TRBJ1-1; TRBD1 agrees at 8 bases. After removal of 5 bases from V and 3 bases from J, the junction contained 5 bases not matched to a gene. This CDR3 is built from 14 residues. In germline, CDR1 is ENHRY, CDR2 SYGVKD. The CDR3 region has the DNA TGTGCCATCAGTTCAGGGGGCGAAGACACTGAAGCTTTCTTT. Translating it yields CAISSGGEDTEAFF.

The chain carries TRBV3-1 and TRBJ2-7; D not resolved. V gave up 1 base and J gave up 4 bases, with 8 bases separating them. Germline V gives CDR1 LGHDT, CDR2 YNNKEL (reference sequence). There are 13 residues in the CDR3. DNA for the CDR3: TGTGCCAGCAGCCAAGCAAAGAGGTACGAGCAGTACTTC. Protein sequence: CASSQAKRYEQYF.

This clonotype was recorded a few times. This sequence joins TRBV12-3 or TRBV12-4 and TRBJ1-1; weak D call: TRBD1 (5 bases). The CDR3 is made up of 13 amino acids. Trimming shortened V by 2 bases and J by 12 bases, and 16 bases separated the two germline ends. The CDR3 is CASSLTPGSETFF. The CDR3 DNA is TGTGCCAGCAGTTTAACCCCAGGGAGCGAGACTTTCTTT.

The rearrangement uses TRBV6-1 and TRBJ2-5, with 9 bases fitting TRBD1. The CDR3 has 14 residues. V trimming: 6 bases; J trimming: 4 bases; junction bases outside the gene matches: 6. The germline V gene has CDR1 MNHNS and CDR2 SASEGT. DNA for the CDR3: TGTGCCAGCAGCCTATCGACAGGGGGAGAGACCCAGTACTTC. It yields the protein CASSLSTGGETQYF.

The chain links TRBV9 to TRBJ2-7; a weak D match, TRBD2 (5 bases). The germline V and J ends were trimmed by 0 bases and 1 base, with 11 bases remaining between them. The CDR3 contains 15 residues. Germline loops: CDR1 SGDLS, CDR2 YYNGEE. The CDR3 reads CASSVAGGSSYEQYF. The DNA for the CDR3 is TGTGCCAGCAGCGTAGCTGGCGGGTCATCCTACGAGCAGTACTTC.

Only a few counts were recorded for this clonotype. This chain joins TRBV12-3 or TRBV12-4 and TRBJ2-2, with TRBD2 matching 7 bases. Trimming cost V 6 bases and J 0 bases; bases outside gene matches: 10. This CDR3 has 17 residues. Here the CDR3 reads CASSPKRGLANTGELFF. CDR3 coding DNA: TGTGCCAGCAGCCCTAAGCGGGGACTCGCGAACACCGGGGAGCTGTTTTTT.

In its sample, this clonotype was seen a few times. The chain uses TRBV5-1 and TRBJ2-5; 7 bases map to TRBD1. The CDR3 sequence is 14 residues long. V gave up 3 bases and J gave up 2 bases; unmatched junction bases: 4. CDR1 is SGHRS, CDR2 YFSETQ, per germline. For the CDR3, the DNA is TGCGCCAGCAGCTCTCAACAGGGGCAAGAGACCCAGTACTTC. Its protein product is CASSSQQGQETQYF.

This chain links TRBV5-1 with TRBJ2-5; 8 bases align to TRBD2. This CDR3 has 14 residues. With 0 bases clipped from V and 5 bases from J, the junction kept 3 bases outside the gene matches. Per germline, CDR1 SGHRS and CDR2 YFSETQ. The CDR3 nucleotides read TGCGCCAGCAGCTTGGAGCGGGGGTCCGAGACCCAGTACTTC. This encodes CASSLERGSETQYF.

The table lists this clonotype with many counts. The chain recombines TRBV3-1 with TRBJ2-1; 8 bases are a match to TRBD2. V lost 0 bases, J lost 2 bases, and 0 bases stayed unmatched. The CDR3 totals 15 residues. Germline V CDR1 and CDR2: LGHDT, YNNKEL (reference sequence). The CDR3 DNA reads TGTGCCAGCAGCCAAGAGGGACTAGCCTACAATGAGCAGTTCTTC. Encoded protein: CASSQEGLAYNEQFF.

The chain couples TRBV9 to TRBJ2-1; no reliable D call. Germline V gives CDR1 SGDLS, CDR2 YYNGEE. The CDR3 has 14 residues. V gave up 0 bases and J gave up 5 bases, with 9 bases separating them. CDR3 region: CASSVATRNNEQFF. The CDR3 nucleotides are TGTGCCAGCAGCGTAGCTACGCGGAACAATGAGCAGTTCTTC.

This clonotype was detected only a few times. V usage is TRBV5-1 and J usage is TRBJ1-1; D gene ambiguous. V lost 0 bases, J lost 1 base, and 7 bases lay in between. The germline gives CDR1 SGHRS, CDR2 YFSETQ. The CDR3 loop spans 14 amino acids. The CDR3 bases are TGCGCCAGCAGCTTGGGGTGGGGGAACACTGAAGCTTTCTTT. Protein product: CASSLGWGNTEAFF.

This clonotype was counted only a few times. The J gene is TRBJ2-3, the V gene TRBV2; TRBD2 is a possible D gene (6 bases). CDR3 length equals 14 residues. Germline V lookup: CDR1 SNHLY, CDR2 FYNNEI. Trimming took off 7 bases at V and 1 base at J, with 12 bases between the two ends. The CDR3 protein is CASMPGVRTDTQYF. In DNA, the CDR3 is TGTGCCAGCATGCCGGGGGTCCGCACAGATACGCAGTATTTT.

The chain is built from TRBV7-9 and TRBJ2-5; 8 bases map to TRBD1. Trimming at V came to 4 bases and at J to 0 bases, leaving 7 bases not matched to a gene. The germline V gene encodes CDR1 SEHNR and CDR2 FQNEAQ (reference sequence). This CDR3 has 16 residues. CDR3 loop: CASSWGTGADQETQYF. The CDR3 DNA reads TGTGCCAGCAGCTGGGGGACAGGCGCCGACCAAGAGACCCAGTACTTC.

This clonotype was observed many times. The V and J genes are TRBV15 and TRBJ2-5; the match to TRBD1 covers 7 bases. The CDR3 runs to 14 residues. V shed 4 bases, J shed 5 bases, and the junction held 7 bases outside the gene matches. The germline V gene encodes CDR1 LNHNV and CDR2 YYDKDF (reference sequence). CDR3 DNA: TGTGCCACCAGCAATAGAGGGGGCGGGGAGACCCAGTACTTC. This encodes CATSNRGGGETQYF.